Following are 9 T cell receptor beta chains from one sample sequenced in a study of OX40 agonist ivuxolimab in advanced cancers. TCRdb's copy holds only in-frame clones and misses some; the assay was immunoSEQ multiplex PCR. This sample has tens of thousands of clones; about nine tenths occur once, and the top ten carry over 9.5%. Here the sequenced sample was CD4+ or CD8+ T cells sorted from blood, taken in a trial of the OX40 agonist ivuxolimab. These receptor sequences come from an adult with an advanced solid tumor such as melanoma, head and neck, liver or kidney cancer.

The V and J genes are TRBV27 and TRBJ1-5; D not certain. Germline CDR1 is MNHEY and CDR2 is SMNVEV (reference sequence). Trimming took off 4 bases at V and 6 bases at J, with 13 bases between the two ends. This CDR3 is built from 14 residues. The CDR3 here is CASSWSVGGQPQHF. The CDR3 DNA is TGTGCCAGCAGTTGGAGTGTGGGAGGTCAGCCCCAGCATTTT.

The chain links TRBV19 to TRBJ2-1; 10 nucleotides align to TRBD2. This CDR3 has 14 amino acids. V was clipped by 7 bases and J by 8 bases; unmatched bases: 8. CDR1 is LNHDA, CDR2 SQIVND, per germline (reference sequence). CDR3 in amino acids: CASTASGSAHEQFF. The CDR3, as DNA: TGTGCCAGTACCGCTAGCGGGAGTGCCCATGAGCAGTTCTTC.

This clone was counted a single time. The sample carries other DNA sequences with the same CDR3. V gene TRBV5-6 combines with J gene TRBJ1-5; D is perhaps TRBD1 (5 bases). Germline CDR1 SGHDT, CDR2 YYEEEE. V was shortened by 4 bases and J by 5 bases, with 13 bases between the two germline ends. The CDR3 sequence is 14 residues long. CDR3 nucleotide sequence: TGTGCCAGCAGCCTGGGCCGGGGCGATCAGCCCCAGCATTTT. Its protein is CASSLGRGDQPQHF.

CDR3 coding DNA: TGCGCCAGCAGCCAAGCAGGGGGACCCGACATGAACACTGAAGCTTTCTTT. Its protein is CASSQAGGPDMNTEAFF. The J gene is TRBJ1-1, the V gene TRBV4-1; 7 bases agree with TRBD1. The CDR3 extends over 17 amino acids. Germline lookup yields CDR1 MGHRA and CDR2 YSYEKL. Trimming at V came to 1 base and at J to 0 bases, leaving 8 bases not matched to a gene.

This chain connects TRBV29-1 to TRBJ2-2; D uncertain. The CDR3 contains 13 residues. Germline CDR1 and CDR2: SQVTM and ANQGSEA. Between the trimmed V and J ends, which lost 4 bases and 1 base, there was a span of 7 bases. CDR3 DNA: TGCAGCGTTGTTAAAGAGAACACCGGGGAGCTGTTTTTT. Translating it yields CSVVKENTGELFF.

The CDR3 nucleotides read TGTGCCAGCCGGGGGACAAAGACCCAGTACTTC. Translation: CASRGTKTQYF. The chain combines TRBV6-4 with TRBJ2-5; the D call may be TRBD1 or TRBD2 (6 bases each). The CDR3 has 11 residues. Germline V lookup: CDR1 MRHNA, CDR2 SNTAGT. The V end was cut by 8 bases, the J end by 6 bases, with 10 bases between.

V gene TRBV7-6 combines with J gene TRBJ2-1; the D is unclear. Germline lookup yields CDR1 SGHVS and CDR2 FNYEAQ. The V gene lost 1 base and the J gene lost 2 bases, with 9 bases spanning the gap. The CDR3 is 15 residues long. The DNA of the CDR3 is TGTGCCAGCAGCTTAGACGGCAATCCCTACAATGAGCAGTTCTTC. Protein sequence: CASSLDGNPYNEQFF.

The J gene is TRBJ2-7, the V gene TRBV9; 9 bases agree with TRBD1. Looked up from germline, CDR1 is SGDLS and CDR2 is YYNGEE. The CDR3 is 17 residues long. Germline trimming cut 0 bases from V and 0 bases from J; bases unmatched to any gene: 7. The CDR3 nucleotides are TGTGCCAGCAGCGTAGTCCGAGGGACAGGGAGCTCCTACGAGCAGTACTTC. This gives the protein CASSVVRGTGSSYEQYF.

V and J are TRBV6-5 and TRBJ1-1, with D possibly TRBD1 on 5 matching bases. Per germline, CDR1 MNHEY and CDR2 SVGAGI. This CDR3 is 13 amino acids long. V was trimmed by 0 bases and J by 4 bases, leaving 6 bases between them. CDR3 coding DNA: TGTGCCAGCAGTTACTCGGACATCACTGAAGCTTTCTTT. The encoded protein is CASSYSDITEAFF.